The clone carrying this T cell receptor beta chain has just a few counts. Its matching antigen is unknown. This entry belongs to a study of CD8+ T cells in alopecia areata. Regarding the study as a whole: Patients shared TCRs less clearly than mice did, possibly for HLA-related reasons. Lesional scalp exceeded normal scalp in clonality, especially in alopecia totalis/universalis.

cDNA reverse transcribed from extracted RNA served as the sequencing template. This table comes from immunoSEQ multiplex PCR, and its TCRdb copy is limited to in-frame clones, with some not included. The repertoire holds around 190,000 clones, roughly three fifths seen once, with 4.5% to 6% in the top ten. The length of the CDR3 is 14 residues. The germline V and J ends were trimmed by 11 bases and 7 bases, with 21 bases remaining between them. Germline values: CDR1 MNHNS, CDR2 SASEGT. The sequenced sample was CD8+ T cells sorted from blood. This clonotype originated in a human donor in good health. V usage is TRBV6-1 and J usage is TRBJ1-3, with D possibly TRBD1 on 5 matching bases. CDR3 DNA: TGTGCCTCCTCTGGTCTCCGGGGGGGGAACACCATATATTTT. Its protein is CASSGLRGGNTIYF.